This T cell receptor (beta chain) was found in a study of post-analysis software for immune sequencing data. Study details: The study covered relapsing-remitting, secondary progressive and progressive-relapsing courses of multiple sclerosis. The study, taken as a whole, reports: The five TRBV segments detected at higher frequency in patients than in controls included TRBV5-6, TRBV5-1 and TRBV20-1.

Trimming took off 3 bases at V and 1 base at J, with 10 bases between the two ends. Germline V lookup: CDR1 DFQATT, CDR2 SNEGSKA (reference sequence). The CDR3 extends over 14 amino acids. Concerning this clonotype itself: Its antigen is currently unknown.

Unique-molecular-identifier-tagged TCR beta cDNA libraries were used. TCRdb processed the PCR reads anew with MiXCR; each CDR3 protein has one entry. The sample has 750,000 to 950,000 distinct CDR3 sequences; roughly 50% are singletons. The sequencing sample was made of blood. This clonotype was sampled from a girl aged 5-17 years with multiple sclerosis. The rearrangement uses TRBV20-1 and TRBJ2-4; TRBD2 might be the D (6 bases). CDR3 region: CSAREGDAKNIQYF. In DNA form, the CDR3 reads TGCAGTGCTAGGGAGGGAGATGCCAAAAACATTCAGTACTTC.